Listed here are 11 T cell receptor beta chains from one sample, sequenced in a study of cytomegalovirus exposure and HLA in healthy donors. Sequencing used immunoSEQ multiplex PCR; TCRdb keeps in-frame clones, though not all of them. Among about 220,000 clones, 75% to 95% were seen once, and the ten largest hold about 1%. The source material was PBMCs. These receptors all stem from a woman under 30 in good health and CMV-seronegative.

The chain employs TRBV18 and TRBJ2-2; no clear D. This CDR3 comprises 17 residues. Trimming removed 0 bases at V and 7 bases at J, with 18 bases between. Germline V gene sequence: CDR1 KGHSH, CDR2 LQKENI. The CDR3 region has the DNA TGTGCCAGCTCACCACCAGTTGCAGATAGCAAATTCGGGGAGCTGTTTTTT. Translation: CASSPPVADSKFGELFF.

Only a few counts were recorded for this clone. The chain employs TRBV4-1 and TRBJ2-7; 9 bases map to TRBD1. The CDR3 is 16 residues long. Germline assignment: CDR1 MGHRA and CDR2 YSYEKL. After removal of 3 bases from V and 0 bases from J, the junction contained 6 bases not matched to a gene. As DNA, the CDR3 is TGCGCCAGCAGCCAGCACAGGGGGCGGAGCTCCTACGAGCAGTACTTC. Protein sequence: CASSQHRGRSSYEQYF.

In DNA, the CDR3 is TGTGCCAGCAGCCAAGATCTTAAGAGAAAGGAGCAGTTCTTC. This gives the protein CASSQDLKRKEQFF. This chain uses TRBV14 with TRBJ2-1; no definite D call. Looked up from germline, CDR1 is SGHDN and CDR2 is FVKESK. Trimming left V 0 bases short and J 10 bases short, with 13 bases between. The CDR3 extends over 14 amino acids.

CDR3 amino acids: CASSPGTGTKSGANVLTF. DNA for the CDR3: TGTGCCAGTTCCCCCGGGACAGGGACAAAATCTGGGGCCAACGTCCTGACTTTC. This chain links TRBV19 with TRBJ2-6; 9 bases fit TRBD1. CDR1 and CDR2 from the germline V gene are LNHDA and SQIVND (reference sequence). The J segment lost 1 base and the V segment lost 8 bases, leaving 12 bases of the junction unmatched. CDR3 length: 18 amino acids. The whole variable domain, filled in from reference TRBV19 and TRBJ2-6, reads DGGITQSPKYLFRKEGQNVTLSCEQNLNHDAMYWYRQDPGQGLRLIYYSQIVNDFQKGDIAEGYSVSREKKESFPLTVTSAQKNPTAFYLCASSPGTGTKSGANVLTFGAGSRLTVL.

V gene TRBV19 combines with J gene TRBJ2-7; TRBD2 aligns across 11 bases. Germline-derived CDR1 and CDR2 are LNHDA and SQIVND (reference sequence). The length of the CDR3 is 15 residues. Germline trimming cut 5 bases from V and 5 bases from J; bases unmatched to any gene: 8. CDR3 coding DNA: TGTGCCAGTAGTTCGTTAGCGGGAGGGATGAACGAGCAGTACTTC. Translation gives CASSSLAGGMNEQYF.

The rearrangement uses TRBV18 and TRBJ2-5; unclear D gene. The V gene lost 3 bases and the J gene lost 1 base, with 12 bases spanning the gap. Germline V gene data show CDR1 as KGHSH and CDR2 as LQKENI. CDR3 length: 15 residues. The CDR3 spells CASSPLPRSQETQYF. The CDR3, as DNA: TGTGCCAGCTCACCTTTACCTCGGTCCCAAGAGACCCAGTACTTC.

The V gene is TRBV6-4, the J gene TRBJ1-2; 8 positions agree with TRBD1. Germline loops: CDR1 MRHNA, CDR2 SNTAGT. V trimming: 4 bases; J trimming: 7 bases; junction bases outside the gene matches: 5. The CDR3 is made up of 13 amino acids. This CDR3 reads CASSVGTGGGYTF. CDR3 in DNA: TGTGCCAGCAGTGTGGGGACAGGAGGTGGCTACACCTTC.

The chain carries TRBV5-1 and TRBJ1-2, with 9 nucleotides matching TRBD1. The CDR3 runs to 16 residues. With 4 bases clipped from V and 7 bases from J, the junction kept 14 bases outside the gene matches. Per germline, CDR1 SGHRS and CDR2 YFSETQ. CDR3 DNA sequence: TGCGCCAGCAGCCCAGCCGCCGGGACAGGGTTTTCTGGCTACACCTTC. Translating it yields CASSPAAGTGFSGYTF. The full variable domain, in which reference TRBV5-1 and TRBJ1-2 provide the parts outside the CDR3, is KAGVTQTPRYLIKTRGQQVTLSCSPISGHRSVSWYQQTPGQGLQFLFEYFSETQRNKGNFPGRFSGRQFSNSRSEMNVSTLELGDSALYLCASSPAAGTGFSGYTFGSGTRLTVV.

This chain uses TRBV28 with TRBJ2-7, with D perhaps TRBD1 (6 bases). Per germline, CDR1 MDHEN and CDR2 SYDVKM. V lost 6 bases and J 7 bases, leaving 16 bases between the germline ends. The CDR3 extends over 13 amino acids. The CDR3 here is CASSPRQAREQYF. CDR3 nucleotide sequence: TGTGCCAGCAGCCCTAGACAGGCGCGAGAGCAGTACTTC.

The chain is built from TRBV28 and TRBJ1-6; 7 positions agree with TRBD1. Germline CDR1 and CDR2: MDHEN and SYDVKM. V trimming: 3 bases; J trimming: 7 bases; junction bases outside the gene matches: 9. The CDR3 is 16 residues long. Here the CDR3 DNA reads TGTGCCAGCAGTTTGAGTTCGGGACAGCAAAATTCACCCCTCCACTTT. It yields the protein CASSLSSGQQNSPLHF. The whole variable domain, filled in from reference TRBV28 and TRBJ1-6, reads DVKVTQSSRYLVKRTGEKVFLECVQDMDHENMFWYRQDPGLGLRLIYFSYDVKMKEKGDIPEGYSVSREKKERFSLILESASTNQTSMYLCASSLSSGQQNSPLHFGNGTRLTVT.

This chain links TRBV30 with TRBJ1-1, with 7 bases that match TRBD1. CDR3 length equals 16 residues. V gave up 1 base and J gave up 3 bases; unmatched junction bases: 11. Germline assignment: CDR1 GTSNPN and CDR2 SVGIG (reference sequence). CDR3 bases: TGTGCCTGGAGTGGGTCGGCAGGGGGTATAGACACTGAAGCTTTCTTT. This encodes CAWSGSAGGIDTEAFF.